These 2 T cell receptor beta chains share one sample of origin, sequenced in a study of blood T cell repertoires in COVID-19. Libraries were prepared by immunoSEQ multiplex PCR; TCRdb keeps only in-frame clonotypes and omits some of them. The data hold around 42,000 clones, with 88% observed a single time. The sequenced material came from peripheral blood. Receptors were obtained from a human donor in a cohort sampled during active COVID-19.

This chain connects TRBV6-5 to TRBJ2-2; 8 bases map to TRBD1. The CDR3 covers 14 residues. The V gene's germline CDR1 is MNHEY and CDR2 SVGAGI. J gave up 1 base and V 6 bases, and 1 base lay outside the gene matches. CDR3 bases: TGTGCCAGCAGACAGGGGGGGAACACCGGGGAGCTGTTTTTT. Translation gives CASRQGGNTGELFF.

The chain uses TRBV9 and TRBJ2-7, with TRBD1 identical over 9 bases. CDR1 and CDR2 from the germline V gene are SGDLS and YYNGEE. This CDR3 comprises 16 residues. Trimming removed 0 bases from V and 5 bases from J; junction bases left unmatched: 9. Here the CDR3 reads CASSVAPGTGLNEQYF. DNA for the CDR3: TGTGCCAGCAGCGTAGCCCCCGGGACAGGGCTAAACGAGCAGTACTTC.